A selection of T cell receptor beta chains follows, all from one sample in a study of blood T cell repertoires in COVID-19. TCRdb's table, derived via immunoSEQ multiplex PCR, lists solely in-frame clones and lacks some. The data hold about 97,000 clones, with almost 85% observed a single time. The material sequenced was peripheral blood. These TCRs come from a man in his 70s with acute or convalescent COVID-19. Each CDR3 is given with its conserved first and last residue. A D gene is named only where the DNA matches it firmly. Not every row has a clone size; where given, it reads once, few, many or a size class.

v_gene,d_gene,j_gene,abundance,CDR3aa,CDR3nt
TRBV6-1,.,TRBJ1-5,.,CASSDSGGNQPQHF,TGTGCCAGCAGTGATTCGGGTGGGAATCAGCCCCAGCATTTT
TRBV5-1,.,TRBJ2-7,few,CASSPGGSNEQYF,TGCGCCAGCAGCCCGGGGGGCTCAAACGAGCAGTACTTC
TRBV7-3,TRBD2,TRBJ2-1,.,CASSLLAGGLYNEQFF,TGTGCCAGCAGCCTCCTAGCGGGGGGGCTTTACAATGAGCAGTTCTTC
TRBV18,TRBD1,TRBJ2-5,.,CASSPRQGARETQYF,TGTGCCAGCTCACCACGACAGGGGGCAAGAGAGACCCAGTACTTC
TRBV9,.,TRBJ2-1,.,CASSVEIRSNEQFF,TGTGCCAGCAGCGTAGAAATCAGATCTAATGAGCAGTTCTTC
TRBV7-9,.,TRBJ1-3,.,CATRGGSGNTIYF,TGTGCCACTCGTGGCGGCTCTGGAAACACCATATATTTT
TRBV7-2,TRBD2,TRBJ2-7,.,CASSSALAGSYEQYF,TGTGCCAGCAGCTCAGCACTAGCGGGTTCCTACGAGCAGTACTTC
TRBV4-3,.,TRBJ1-4,.,CASSQGLSGRREKLFF,TGCGCCAGCAGCCAAGGCCTTTCTGGTAGGAGAGAAAAACTGTTTTTT
TRBV19,.,TRBJ2-6,.,CASLGRTGANVLTF,TGTGCCAGTTTAGGCCGGACAGGGGCCAACGTCCTGACTTTC
TRBV28,TRBD2,TRBJ2-7,.,CASSSGDSYEQYF,TGTGCCAGTTCTAGCGGGGACTCCTACGAGCAGTACTTC
TRBV5-1,.,TRBJ1-1,.,CASSLVTGNTEAFF,TGCGCCAGCAGCTTGGTGACGGGAAACACTGAAGCTTTCTTT
TRBV7-2,TRBD1,TRBJ1-3,.,CASSFLDGGTVSSGNTIYF,TGTGCCAGCAGCTTCCTGGACGGTGGGACAGTAAGCTCTGGAAACACCATATATTTT
TRBV5-1,TRBD2,TRBJ2-7,many,CASSPFPGGGTSRSYEQYF,TGCGCCAGCAGCCCCTTTCCGGGAGGAGGGACTAGCAGATCCTACGAGCAGTACTTC
TRBV4-1,TRBD2,TRBJ2-4,once,CASSRTPQGGASGSVRDIQYF,TGCGCCAGCAGCCGCACTCCCCAGGGGGGGGCTAGCGGGAGTGTAAGAGACATTCAGTACTTC
TRBV2,.,TRBJ2-5,few,CASQQDRAETQYF,TGTGCCAGCCAACAGGACAGAGCAGAGACCCAGTACTTC
TRBV4-2,.,TRBJ1-5,many,CASSKGDGSNQPQHF,TGTGCCAGCAGCAAGGGGGACGGAAGCAATCAGCCCCAGCATTTT
TRBV11-2,.,TRBJ1-1,.,CASSLWGGGTEAFF,TGTGCCAGCAGCTTGTGGGGTGGAGGCACTGAAGCTTTCTTT
TRBV2,.,TRBJ1-2,.,CASSEARVTGYTF,TGTGCCAGCAGTGAAGCGAGGGTCACGGGCTACACCTTC
TRBV27,TRBD1,TRBJ2-7,.,CASSSRGTGSYEQYF,TGTGCCAGCAGTTCAAGAGGGACAGGATCCTACGAGCAGTACTTC
TRBV5-6,.,TRBJ1-3,.,CASSFPTGGGNTIYF,TGTGCCAGCAGCTTCCCGACAGGAGGCGGAAACACCATATATTTT
TRBV16,.,TRBJ1-5,.,CASSQLRVENQPQHF,TGTGCCAGCAGCCAATTGAGAGTCGAGAATCAGCCCCAGCATTTT
TRBV30,.,TRBJ1-4,.,CAWRPGLEEKLFF,TGTGCCTGGAGGCCGGGACTTGAAGAAAAACTGTTTTTT